Listed below are T cell receptor beta chains from one sample, sequenced in a study of blood T cell repertoires in COVID-19. Profiling relied on immunoSEQ multiplex PCR, and the TCRdb table lists in-frame clones only, not all of them. The table shows about 120,000 clones, with around 89% occurring only once. The sequenced sample consisted of peripheral blood. The receptors were sampled from a woman between 55 and 75 years old with COVID-19, enrolled during active disease. The CDR3 runs from the conserved cysteine through the conserved F or W. A D gene is named only where the DNA matches it firmly. Clone sizes are given selectively: once, few, many, or a class where the clone is expanded.

DNA,CDR3,J,size,D,V
TGCGCCAGCAGCATTGGGACAGGGAGAGAGACCCAGTACTTC,CASSIGTGRETQYF,TRBJ2-5,once,TRBD1,TRBV5-1
TGCGCCAGCAGCTTGGTCCCTTCCAGGTCTGGGGCCAACGTCCTGACTTTC,CASSLVPSRSGANVLTF,TRBJ2-6,-,-,TRBV5-1
TGCGCCAGCAGCTTGGAGGACAGTAGGGTGGATGGCTACACCTTC,CASSLEDSRVDGYTF,TRBJ1-2,-,-,TRBV5-1
TGTGCCAGCAGCACAGCCCGAGTGGCGACCTACGAGCAGTACTTC,CASSTARVATYEQYF,TRBJ2-7,-,-,TRBV7-9
TGTGCCAGCAGGAAGCTAAGCTACGAGCAGTACTTC,CASRKLSYEQYF,TRBJ2-7,once,-,TRBV28
TGTGCCAGCAGCGCCCTCCCGGGACAGGGTCTTCAAGGCTACACCTTC,CASSALPGQGLQGYTF,TRBJ1-2,-,TRBD1,TRBV9
TGTGCCAGCAGCTTAGCAGGCCGGTCCATGAACACTGAAGCTTTCTTT,CASSLAGRSMNTEAFF,TRBJ1-1,-,-,TRBV11-2
TGCACCCCAAGTCGGGGCGGGGGGGGTTCTCATACGCAGTATTTT,CTPSRGGGGSHTQYF,TRBJ2-3,once,-,TRBV1
TGTGCCAGCAGTTTATGGGGGGGAGGTGAGACCCAGTACTTC,CASSLWGGGETQYF,TRBJ2-5,-,TRBD2,TRBV27
TGTGCCAGCAGCACACTCGGGGGGCAGGACTATGGCTACACCTTC,CASSTLGGQDYGYTF,TRBJ1-2,-,-,TRBV27
TGTGCCAGCAGCCTGGACAAACGCGGTGGCTACACCTTC,CASSLDKRGGYTF,TRBJ1-2,-,-,TRBV3-1/TRBV3-2
TGTGCCACCAGACCAGGGGATCAGCCCCAGCATTTT,CATRPGDQPQHF,TRBJ1-5,-,-,TRBV24-1
TGTGCCAGCAGTTTCCAATTCAATCAGCCCCAGCATTTT,CASSFQFNQPQHF,TRBJ1-5,-,-,TRBV27
TGTGCCAGCAGCGGGAGGGTAGCGGGGGGACTCACAGATACGCAGTATTTT,CASSGRVAGGLTDTQYF,TRBJ2-3,once,TRBD2,TRBV2
TGCGCCAGCAGCCCCGGGTCGACGGGTGGGGAGCTGTTTTTT,CASSPGSTGGELFF,TRBJ2-2,-,-,TRBV5-1
TGTGCCAGCAGAACCGATGCGGGGGGGCAGTCCGGGGAGCTGTTTTTT,CASRTDAGGQSGELFF,TRBJ2-2,-,TRBD2,TRBV2
TGCGCCAGCAGCCAAGATTCGGCAGGATTCTATGGCTACACCTTC,CASSQDSAGFYGYTF,TRBJ1-2,once,-,TRBV4-1
TGTGCCAGCAGCGTAGACAGGGGTGGGGAAGCTTTCTTT,CASSVDRGGEAFF,TRBJ1-1,-,TRBD1,TRBV7-3
TGTGCCAGCAGTTATCAGAAAGATACGCAATATTTT,CASSYQKDTQYF,TRBJ2-3,-,-,TRBV6-2/TRBV6-3
TGTGCCAGTCACTTCGATGGACTAGCGGGCTACAATGAGCAGTTCTTC,CASHFDGLAGYNEQFF,TRBJ2-1,-,TRBD2,TRBV19
TGTGCCAGCACGGCAGGGTTAAACACTGAAGCTTTCTTT,CASTAGLNTEAFF,TRBJ1-1,-,-,TRBV25-1
TGTGCCAGCAGCTTGCTGGACAAACCTAACTATGGCTACACCTTC,CASSLLDKPNYGYTF,TRBJ1-2,-,-,TRBV5-5
TGTGCCAGCAGTTACTCGAAGGACAGGGGCAATGAGCAGTTCTTC,CASSYSKDRGNEQFF,TRBJ2-1,-,TRBD1,TRBV6-5
TGTGCCAGCAGCCGGTCCATTAATCAGCCCCAGCATTTT,CASSRSINQPQHF,TRBJ1-5,-,-,TRBV6-4
TGTGCCAGCAGCCCGAGGGACAGGCGTGAAGCTTTCTTT,CASSPRDRREAFF,TRBJ1-1,-,TRBD1,TRBV7-8
TGTGCCAGCAGTGAGGCCCAGAATCAGCCCCAGCATTTT,CASSEAQNQPQHF,TRBJ1-5,-,-,TRBV6-1
TGTGCCAGCAGTTACGGGCCAGGGAATCGACTGGATGAGCAGTTCTTC,CASSYGPGNRLDEQFF,TRBJ2-1,-,-,TRBV6-2/TRBV6-3
TGTGCCAGCAGTGAAGACCGGGGGAGAGAGACCCAGTACTTC,CASSEDRGRETQYF,TRBJ2-5,-,-,TRBV2
TGTGCCAGCAGTTACGCCGGGAGTGCGGGTCAGCCCCAGCATTTT,CASSYAGSAGQPQHF,TRBJ1-5,-,-,TRBV6-2/TRBV6-3
TGTGCCAGCAGCCAGACGCAGGGGGCTGGGGCCAACGTCCTGACTTTC,CASSQTQGAGANVLTF,TRBJ2-6,few,TRBD1,TRBV9
TGTGCCAGCAGCCCCACAGTGGATACGCAGTATTTT,CASSPTVDTQYF,TRBJ2-3,-,-,TRBV11-2
TGTGCCAGCAGCCAGGATACAGGGGTGGGAGGCTACACCTTC,CASSQDTGVGGYTF,TRBJ1-2,-,TRBD1,TRBV4-2
TGTGCCAGTAGTCCCTCGGACTTCTACAATGAGCAGTTCTTC,CASSPSDFYNEQFF,TRBJ2-1,-,-,TRBV19
TGTGCCAGTAGTATCACAGGGTTCGCCGGGGAGCTGTTTTTT,CASSITGFAGELFF,TRBJ2-2,-,-,TRBV19
TGTGCCAGCAGCCGTAGATATCCAGAAGCTTTCTTT,CASSRRYPEAFF,TRBJ1-1,-,-,TRBV5-6
TGTGCCAGTAGGACTGGGGGCGTAGGCTATGGCTACACCTTC,CASRTGGVGYGYTF,TRBJ1-2,-,-,TRBV19
TGCGCCAGCAGCCAGACAGGTGCTAGCACAGATACGCAGTATTTT,CASSQTGASTDTQYF,TRBJ2-3,-,-,TRBV4-1
TGTGCCAGCAGTTTAGATGGCTGGAGTGGCTACACCTTC,CASSLDGWSGYTF,TRBJ1-2,once,-,TRBV27
TGTGCCAGCAGCGTAGGAACGGGGGGGCCCGAGACCCAGTACTTC,CASSVGTGGPETQYF,TRBJ2-5,-,TRBD2,TRBV9